Sequencing of this TCR beta chain was carried out in a study of CD8 T cell repertoires and HIV-1 epitope variants. The overall study: Tested: three Gag epitope families, Nef HW9 and YT9. 1M T cells were kept uncultured as a baseline.

Concerning this clone itself: The antigen remains undetermined.

TCRdb's table, derived via immunoSEQ multiplex PCR, lists solely in-frame clones and lacks some. The sample contains about 4,400 clones, less than 70% of which appear only once. Study results and limitations: A handful of clonotypes recognized Nef KF9, one HW9, none TAALDMSHF. Only beta chains were identified, marking proliferation to antigen, not function.

The CDR3 is made up of 14 amino acids. V was shortened by 5 bases and J by 8 bases, with 15 bases between the two germline ends. CDR1 and CDR2 from the germline V gene are MDHEN and SYDVKM. The sequence was obtained from a male donor with HIV. The sample consisted of cultured CD8+ T cells derived from PBMCs. This chain uses TRBV28 with TRBJ2-2; no clear D gene. This CDR3 is CASSATLKWGELFF. CDR3 coding DNA: TGTGCCAGCAGTGCCACCCTAAAGTGGGGGGAGCTGTTTTTT.